Here is one T cell receptor (beta chain) with its context. This clonotype was counted only a few times. Its recognized antigen is unknown. Within one base of it there is no much larger clone, and no base qualities were kept. PBMCs were isolated by Ficoll-Paque density gradient centrifugation. These data come from a study of T-cell memory formation after mild COVID-19 (dated by TCRdb to about 2021). Broadly, across the study: TCR sequence clusters from the two donors were found to be largely donor specific. Longitudinal TCRalpha and TCRbeta repertoire sequencing tracked T-cell clones expanding and contracting after mild COVID-19 in a couple of donors. The cohort was made up of two young adult volunteers, one female and one male, who were previously healthy. Points the paper makes about the study in general: SARS-CoV-2 specificity of the second-wave clones peaking on day 37 was not confirmed. Contracting CD4+ clones were located mainly in the CM and EM memory subsets, whereas CD8+ clones were found to be enriched in EMRA. The study included only a couple of mild cases, and larger cohorts that include severe cases with pre-infection samples were judged to be necessary. Some responding clones were found in pre-infection memory, which suggests that pre-existing cross-reactive memory T cells took part in the SARS-CoV-2 response. Clones contracting from day 15 to 85 had balanced CD4/CD8 phenotypes, while a second wave expanding from day 15 to 37 was biased towards CD4+.

V is pruned by 3 bases and J by 1 base, leaving 2 bases of the junction without a gene match. The CDR3 has 15 amino acids, counting the end cysteine and phenylalanine. Left in the record is the CDR3 DNA by itself, 45 bases read in frame from the first base. CDR1 MNHNS and CDR2 SASEGT were looked up in the germline V gene. The sequencer was an Illumina NovaSeq 6000. cDNA libraries for TCRalpha and TCRbeta were prepared by 5'RACE using constant-segment primers, with sample barcodes and unique molecular identifiers added. RNA was extracted from every sample with Trizol reagent. The libraries were amplified in two PCR steps, and the second step added a second sample barcode and Illumina TruSeq adapters. Sequencing of the libraries was done on an Illumina NovaSeq, producing 2 x 150 bp paired-end reads. Per the original workflow: The reads were demultiplexed and collapsed into UMI-guided consensus sequences using migec v1.2.7. Using mixcr v2.1.11, UMI consensuses were aligned to TRA and TRB V and J templates and then assembled into clonotypes. A clonotype was counted as expanded or contracted only when both edgeR and NoisET called the clonotype significant, with the noise models trained on biological replicates. edgeR calls used a false discovery rate-adjusted p below 0.01 and a log2 fold-change threshold of 1. As an exploratory analysis of dynamics, max-normalized trajectories of the 1000 most abundant clonotypes were examined by PCA with hierarchical clustering. Each responding clone was given a CD4 or CD8 phenotype based on the CD4+ and CD8+ repertoires, which had been sequenced separately. TCRdb reprocessing: public reads trimmed at Q25 with fastp, clones called with MiXCR, in-frame beta chains kept. Each entry is one CDR3 protein sequence, shown with its most common DNA and genes. These V and J calls originate from TCRdb's pipeline instead of the authors' own analysis. In all, the sample holds over 150,000 distinct CDR3 sequences, and roughly 18% of those were seen once. Of the sample, roughly 4% falls within the top ten clones.

The TCR was taken from a man aged 18 to 29 who had mild COVID-19 (a few samples of this study predate the infection). The sample titles of this study are shuffled in the database, so cell type and time point are left out; the donor was told from shared clones. Sequencing was carried out using PBMCs or a T cell subset sorted from them (not recorded which). The sequence is built from TRBV6-1 and TRBJ2-3; 9 of the junction bases match TRBD2. The nucleotide sequence is TGTGCCAGCAGTGAGCGGGGGGGCCGCACAGATACGCAGTATTTT. The resulting protein is CASSERGGRTDTQYF.